This record concerns one TCR beta chain sequence. This sample stems from a study of T cell changes during pregnancy in multiple sclerosis. The repertoire was sequenced with immunoSEQ multiplex PCR; TCRdb's copy has only in-frame clones and lacks some. Among roughly 93,000 clones listed, less than 95% were seen once. V dropped 0 bases and J dropped 6; count of bases not matched to a gene: 5. CDR1 LNHNV and CDR2 YYDKDF come from the germline V gene (reference sequence). The CDR3 is 15 amino acids. The chain combines TRBV15 with TRBJ1-2; 9 bases fit TRBD1. The material sequenced was peripheral blood, taken before pregnancy. The receptor was derived from a female donor with multiple sclerosis, enrolled in a pregnancy study. The CDR3 sequence: CATSRDRDRGNGYTF. CDR3 DNA sequence: TGTGCCACCAGCAGAGACCGAGACAGGGGGAATGGCTACACCTTC.